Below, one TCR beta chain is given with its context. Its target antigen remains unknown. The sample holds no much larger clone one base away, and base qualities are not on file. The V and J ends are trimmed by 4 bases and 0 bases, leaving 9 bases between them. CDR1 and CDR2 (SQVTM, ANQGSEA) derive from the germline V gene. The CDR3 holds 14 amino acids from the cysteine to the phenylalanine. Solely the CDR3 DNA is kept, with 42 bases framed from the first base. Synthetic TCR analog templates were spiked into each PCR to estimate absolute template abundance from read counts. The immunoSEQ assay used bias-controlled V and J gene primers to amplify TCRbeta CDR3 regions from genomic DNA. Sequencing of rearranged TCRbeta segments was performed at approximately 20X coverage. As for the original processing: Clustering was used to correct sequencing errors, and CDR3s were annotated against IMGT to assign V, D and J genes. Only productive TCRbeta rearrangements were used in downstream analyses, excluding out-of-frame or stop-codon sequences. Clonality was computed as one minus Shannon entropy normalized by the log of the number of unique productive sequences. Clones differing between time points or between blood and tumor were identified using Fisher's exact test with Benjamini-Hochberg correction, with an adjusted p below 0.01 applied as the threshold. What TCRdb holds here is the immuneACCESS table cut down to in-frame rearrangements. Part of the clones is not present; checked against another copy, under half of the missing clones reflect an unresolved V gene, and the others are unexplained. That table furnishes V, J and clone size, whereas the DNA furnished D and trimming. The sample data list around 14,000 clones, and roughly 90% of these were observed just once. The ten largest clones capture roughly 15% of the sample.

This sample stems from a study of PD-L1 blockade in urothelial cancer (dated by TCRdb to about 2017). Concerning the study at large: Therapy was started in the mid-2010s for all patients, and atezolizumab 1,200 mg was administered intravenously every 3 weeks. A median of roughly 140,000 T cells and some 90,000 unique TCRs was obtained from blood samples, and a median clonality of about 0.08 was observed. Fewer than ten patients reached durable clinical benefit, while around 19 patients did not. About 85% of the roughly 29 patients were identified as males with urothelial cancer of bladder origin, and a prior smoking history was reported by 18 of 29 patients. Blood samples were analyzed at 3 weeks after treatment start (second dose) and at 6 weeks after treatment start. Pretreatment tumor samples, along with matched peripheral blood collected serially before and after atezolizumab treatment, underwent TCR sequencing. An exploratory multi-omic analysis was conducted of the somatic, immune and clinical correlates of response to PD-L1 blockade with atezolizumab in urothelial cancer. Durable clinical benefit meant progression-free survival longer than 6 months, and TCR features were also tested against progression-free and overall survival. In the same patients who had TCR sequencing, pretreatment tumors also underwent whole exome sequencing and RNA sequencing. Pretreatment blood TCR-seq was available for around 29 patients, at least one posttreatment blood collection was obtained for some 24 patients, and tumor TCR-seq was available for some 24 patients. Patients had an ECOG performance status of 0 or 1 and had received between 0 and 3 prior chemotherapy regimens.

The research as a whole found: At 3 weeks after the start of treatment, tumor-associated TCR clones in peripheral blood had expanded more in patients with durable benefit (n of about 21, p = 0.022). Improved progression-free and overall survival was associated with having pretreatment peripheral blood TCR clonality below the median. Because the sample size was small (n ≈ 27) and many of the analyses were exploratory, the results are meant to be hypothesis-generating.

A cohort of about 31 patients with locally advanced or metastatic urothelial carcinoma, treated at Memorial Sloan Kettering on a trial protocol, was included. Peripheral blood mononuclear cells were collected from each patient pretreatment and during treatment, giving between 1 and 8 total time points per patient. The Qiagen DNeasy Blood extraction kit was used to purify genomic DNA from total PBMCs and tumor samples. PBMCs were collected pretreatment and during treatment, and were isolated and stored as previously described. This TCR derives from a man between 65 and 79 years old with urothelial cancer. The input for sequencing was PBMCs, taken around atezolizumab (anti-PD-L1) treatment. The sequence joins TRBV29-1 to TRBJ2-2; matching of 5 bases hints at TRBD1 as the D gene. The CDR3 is CSVGQLSNTGELFF. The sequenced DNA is TGCAGCGTTGGACAGCTCTCGAACACCGGGGAGCTGTTTTTT.